The rows below give T cell receptor beta chains drawn from one sample of a study of siplizumab effects on memory and regulatory T cells. Libraries were prepared by immunoSEQ multiplex PCR; TCRdb keeps only in-frame clonotypes and omits some of them. The table shows about 48,000 clones, with roughly 90% occurring only once. Sequences were obtained from naive CD8+ T cells sorted from blood. Every receptor here comes from a human donor in good health. Both conserved end residues are part of each CDR3.

TRBV7-9	TRBJ2-7	CASSSPEGYEQYF
TRBV19	TRBJ2-5	CASSIDRGRGAETQYF
TRBV15	TRBJ2-7	CATSRELAGGFSYEQYF
TRBV27	TRBJ1-1	CATLGSGGGYTEAFF
TRBV19	TRBJ1-1	CASSLVGTEAFF
TRBV11-2	TRBJ2-5	CASSSKGSERERQETQYF
TRBV2	TRBJ2-7	CASHDRPSYEQYF
TRBV27	TRBJ2-1	CASSLYRLAEYNEQFF
TRBV19	TRBJ2-1	CASSIGGGSSYNEQFF
TRBV6-5	TRBJ2-7	CASSYSTATYEQYF
TRBV11-1	TRBJ1-2	CASSSPGTTYYGYTF
TRBV7-9	TRBJ2-3	CASSPEVPSPDTQYF
TRBV27	.	CASSWGGSRYEQFF
TRBV28	TRBJ2-4	CASSFRGGLAKNIQYF
TRBV19	TRBJ2-1	CASSIFYRGAGNEQFF
TRBV5-6	TRBJ1-1	CASSLATVLRAFF
TRBV6-5	TRBJ1-2	CASSYSTDYGYTF
TRBV2	TRBJ1-4	CASSEVEDATNEKLFF
TRBV7-2	TRBJ1-6	CASSPPVYNSPLHF
TRBV13	TRBJ2-1	CASSPPRDQHNEQFF
TRBV2	TRBJ1-1	CASISPPDNTEAFF
TRBV19	TRBJ2-7	CASSIGAGEAYEQYF